The rows below give T cell receptor beta chains drawn from one sample of a study of blood T cell repertoires in COVID-19. The method was immunoSEQ multiplex PCR; TCRdb's version includes in-frame clones alone and lacks a portion of them. The sample has under 200,000 clones, 70% to 90% seen once; the top ten hold roughly 7%. Sequencing was done on a sample of peripheral blood. Receptors originate from a man between 45 and 60 years old with active or convalescent COVID-19. Each CDR3 is given with its conserved first and last residue. The D gene is left open where the match is weak. Only some rows state a clone size, as once, few, many or a class for expanded clones.

CDR3 protein	CDR3 DNA	CDR3 length	D gene	clone size	V gene	J gene
CASSLLNSPLHF	TGTGCCAGCAGCTTACTGAATTCACCCCTCCACTTT	12	NA	NA	TRBV7-9	TRBJ1-6
CASSLVIAGEYEQYF	TGTGCCAGCAGCTTAGTTATAGCGGGGGAGTACGAGCAGTACTTC	15	TRBD2	NA	TRBV7-2	TRBJ2-7
CASSRGAAAYEQYF	TGTGCCAGCTCACGTGGGGCCGCTGCCTACGAGCAGTACTTC	14	NA	NA	TRBV18	TRBJ2-7
CASSGATSGGAQSDTQYF	TGTGCCAGCAGTGGGGCGACTAGCGGGGGGGCCCAGTCAGATACGCAGTATTTT	18	TRBD2	NA	TRBV2	TRBJ2-3
CSTRTGAFNEQFF	TGCAGCACGAGGACAGGGGCCTTCAATGAGCAGTTCTTC	13	TRBD1	NA	TRBV29-1	TRBJ2-1
CASSPIPSYTGSQGAQHF	TGTGCCAGCTCACCCATCCCCTCCTACACAGGGTCCCAAGGGGCCCAGCATTTT	18	NA	NA	TRBV18	TRBJ1-5
CASSLSGYQETQYF	TGTGCCAGCAGCTTATCAGGGTACCAAGAGACCCAGTACTTC	14	NA	NA	TRBV7-9	TRBJ2-5
CASSKVSGGRKDHEKLFF	TGTGCCAGCAGCAAAGTGAGCGGGGGTCGGAAAGATCATGAAAAACTGTTTTTT	18	NA	NA	TRBV21-1	TRBJ1-4
CASSPNMGREEKLFF	TGTGCCAGCTCACCGAACATGGGGAGAGAAGAAAAACTGTTTTTT	15	NA	once	TRBV18	TRBJ1-4
CASSGTGPNTEAFF	TGCGCCAGCAGTGGGACAGGACCGAACACTGAAGCTTTCTTT	14	TRBD1	NA	TRBV10-2	TRBJ1-1
CASSLTGVESNQPQHF	TGTGCCAGCAGCTTGACAGGGGTTGAGAGCAATCAGCCCCAGCATTTT	16	TRBD1	few	TRBV5-5	TRBJ1-5
CASSNWTANYGYTF	TGTGCCAGCAGCAATTGGACAGCAAACTATGGCTACACCTTC	14	NA	few	TRBV21-1	TRBJ1-2
CATSRGGQANTEAFF	TGTGCCACCAGCAGAGGGGGACAGGCGAACACTGAAGCTTTCTTT	15	TRBD1	NA	TRBV15	TRBJ1-1
CAWSVSKVRSNQPQHF	TGTGCCTGGAGTGTAAGTAAGGTGAGGAGCAATCAGCCCCAGCATTTT	16	NA	NA	TRBV30	TRBJ1-5
CASSHSAIRGSGMEPQHF	TGTGCCAGCAGCCACTCGGCTATCAGGGGGTCCGGAATGGAGCCCCAGCATTTT	18	TRBD1	NA	TRBV4-2	TRBJ1-5
CASSDGTSGAALDTQYF	TGTGCCAGCAGTGATGGGACTAGCGGGGCTGCACTAGATACGCAGTATTTT	17	TRBD2	NA	TRBV6-2/TRBV6-3	TRBJ2-3
CASSTTGGSNEKLFF	TGTGCCAGCAGCACGACAGGGGGATCTAATGAAAAACTGTTTTTT	15	TRBD1	NA	TRBV7-2	TRBJ1-4
CSVSSGYEQYF	TGCAGTGTTTCTAGCGGGTACGAGCAGTACTTC	11	TRBD2	NA	TRBV20-1	TRBJ2-7
CASSQYTGYEQYF	TGTGCCAGCAGCCAATACACGGGCTACGAGCAGTACTTC	13	NA	NA	TRBV12-3/TRBV12-4	TRBJ2-7
CASSYNLRGPIMNEQYF	TGTGCCAGCAGCTACAACCTCAGGGGTCCCATTATGAACGAGCAGTACTTC	17	NA	NA	TRBV7-2	TRBJ2-7
CASSQAGEMYEQFF	TGTGCCAGCAGCCAAGCTGGGGAGATGTATGAGCAGTTCTTC	14	NA	NA	TRBV3-1/TRBV3-2	TRBJ2-1
CASSRTYSWTSGDNEQFF	TGTGCCAGCAGCCGAACCTATTCCTGGACTAGCGGGGACAATGAGCAGTTCTTC	18	TRBD2	NA	TRBV3-1/TRBV3-2	TRBJ2-1
CASSLGILYTEAFF	TGTGCCAGCAGCCTCGGGATTCTCTACACTGAAGCTTTCTTT	14	NA	NA	TRBV7-9	TRBJ1-1
CASSKGQLQETQYF	TGCGCCAGCAGCAAGGGACAGCTCCAAGAGACCCAGTACTTC	14	TRBD1	NA	TRBV5-1	TRBJ2-5
CATRLAGDETQYF	TGTGCCACCAGACTAGCGGGAGACGAGACCCAGTACTTC	13	TRBD2	NA	TRBV12-3/TRBV12-4	TRBJ2-5
CATSRVITGSYGYTF	TGTGCCACCAGCAGAGTAATTACGGGGAGCTATGGCTACACCTTC	15	NA	NA	TRBV15	TRBJ1-2
CASSEAVRDQPQHF	TGTGCCAGCAGTGAAGCTGTCAGGGATCAGCCCCAGCATTTT	14	NA	once	TRBV2	TRBJ1-5
CASSPSFAGFSYEQYF	TGTGCCAGCAGTCCGTCCTTTGCGGGGTTCTCCTACGAGCAGTACTTC	16	NA	once	TRBV27	TRBJ2-7
CASSLRVNEKLFF	TGTGCCAGCAGCTTACGGGTTAATGAAAAACTGTTTTTT	13	NA	NA	TRBV13	TRBJ1-4
CASRPTSGGTEQYF	TGTGCCAGCAGACCCACTAGCGGGGGGACCGAGCAGTACTTC	14	TRBD2	few	TRBV3-1/TRBV3-2	TRBJ2-7
CASSPGGIEDSPLHF	TGTGCCAGCAGCCCCGGGGGGATAGAGGATTCACCCCTCCACTTT	15	NA	once	TRBV3-1/TRBV3-2	TRBJ1-6
CASSSGRLAITGELFF	TGTGCCAGCAGCTCCGGGCGGCTAGCCATCACCGGGGAGCTGTTTTTT	16	NA	NA	TRBV5-4	TRBJ2-2
CSVEASVDRAPRGGYTF	TGCAGCGTTGAAGCGTCAGTGGACAGGGCCCCTCGGGGTGGCTACACCTTC	17	TRBD1	NA	TRBV29-1	TRBJ1-2
CASSYLGVTEAFF	TGTGCCAGCAGTTACTTAGGGGTTACTGAAGCTTTCTTT	13	NA	few	TRBV6-5	TRBJ1-1
CASGPRSTEAFF	TGTGCCAGTGGCCCACGGAGCACTGAAGCTTTCTTT	12	NA	NA	TRBV6-5	TRBJ1-1
CASSLTPDRGDTQYF	TGCGCCAGCAGCTTGACCCCGGACCGGGGGGATACGCAGTATTTT	15	NA	NA	TRBV5-1	TRBJ2-3
CSARGETQYF	TGCAGTGCTAGGGGCGAGACCCAGTACTTC	10	NA	NA	TRBV20-1	TRBJ2-5
CASKERERDNEQFF	TGCGCCAGCAAGGAGCGGGAAAGGGACAATGAGCAGTTCTTC	14	TRBD2	NA	TRBV10-1	TRBJ2-1
CASSQRLGGQGYIGANVLTF	TGTGCCAGCAGCCAAAGACTCGGGGGACAGGGGTATATCGGGGCCAACGTCCTGACTTTC	20	TRBD1	once	TRBV14	TRBJ2-6
CSVALADSTTVYF	TGCAGCGTTGCTCTAGCGGATTCCACTACGGTGTACTTC	13	TRBD2	NA	TRBV29-1	TRBJ2-7
CASSPRLAAGNEQFF	TGTGCCAGCAGTCCCCGACTAGCGGCAGGGAATGAGCAGTTCTTC	15	TRBD2	once	TRBV27	TRBJ2-1
CASSRPGGAYNEQFF	TGTGCCAGCAGCCGTCCGGGGGGAGCCTACAATGAGCAGTTCTTC	15	TRBD2	NA	TRBV7-3	TRBJ2-1
CASSGPSVNEKLFF	TGTGCCAGCAGTGGTCCATCGGTAAATGAAAAACTGTTTTTT	14	NA	NA	TRBV25-1	TRBJ1-4
CASSPLSSRDTEAFF	TGTGCCAGCAGCCCCCTGAGCAGCAGGGACACTGAAGCTTTCTTT	15	NA	NA	TRBV11-3	TRBJ1-1
CASKGGRITDTQYF	TGTGCCAGTAAGGGCGGGAGGATCACAGATACGCAGTATTTT	14	TRBD2	NA	TRBV19	TRBJ2-3
CASSLETGGTYEQYF	TGCGCCAGCAGCTTGGAGACAGGGGGAACCTACGAGCAGTACTTC	15	TRBD1	NA	TRBV5-1	TRBJ2-7
CASRYPRGIFYNEQFF	TGTGCCAGCAGGTATCCTCGAGGGATCTTCTACAATGAGCAGTTCTTC	16	NA	NA	TRBV21-1	TRBJ2-1
CASSQWRDTDTQYF	TGTGCCAGCAGCCAATGGAGAGACACAGATACGCAGTATTTT	14	NA	NA	TRBV7-3	TRBJ2-3
CASSQGGAGGQPQHF	TGCGCCAGCAGCCAAGGCGGGGCAGGTGGCCAGCCCCAGCATTTT	15	NA	once	TRBV4-3	TRBJ1-5
CASSLEGTSGGETQYF	TGTGCCAGCAGCTTGGAGGGGACTAGCGGAGGAGAGACCCAGTACTTC	16	TRBD2	NA	TRBV5-5	TRBJ2-5
CASSLAPSGGLLYEQYF	TGTGCCAGCAGCTTAGCTCCTAGCGGGGGACTTCTCTACGAGCAGTACTTC	17	TRBD2	NA	TRBV7-8	TRBJ2-7
CASSYRPLYGYTF	TGTGCCAGCAGTTACAGGCCGCTGTATGGCTACACCTTC	13	NA	NA	TRBV12-3/TRBV12-4	TRBJ1-2